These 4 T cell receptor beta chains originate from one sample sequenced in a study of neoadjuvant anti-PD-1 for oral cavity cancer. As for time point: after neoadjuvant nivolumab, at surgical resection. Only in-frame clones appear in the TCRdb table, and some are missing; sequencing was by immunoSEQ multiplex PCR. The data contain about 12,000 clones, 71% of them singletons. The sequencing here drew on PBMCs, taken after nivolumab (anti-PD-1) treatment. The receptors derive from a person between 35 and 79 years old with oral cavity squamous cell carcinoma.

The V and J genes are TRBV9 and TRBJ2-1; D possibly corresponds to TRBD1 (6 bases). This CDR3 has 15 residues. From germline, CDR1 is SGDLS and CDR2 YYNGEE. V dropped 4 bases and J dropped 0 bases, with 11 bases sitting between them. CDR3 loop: CASSFTGSSYNEQFF. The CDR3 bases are TGTGCCAGCAGCTTTACAGGGAGCTCCTACAATGAGCAGTTCTTC. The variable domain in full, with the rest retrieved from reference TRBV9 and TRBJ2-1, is DSGVTQTPKHLITATGQRVTLRCSPRSGDLSVYWYQQSLDQGLQFLIQYYNGEERAKGNILERFSAQQFPDLHSELNLSSLELGDSALYFCASSFTGSSYNEQFFGPGTRLTVL.

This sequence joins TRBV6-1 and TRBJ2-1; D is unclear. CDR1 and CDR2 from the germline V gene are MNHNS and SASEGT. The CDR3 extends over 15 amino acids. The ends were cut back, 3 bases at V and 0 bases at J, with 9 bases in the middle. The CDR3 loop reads CASSESGNSYNEQFF. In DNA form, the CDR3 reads TGTGCCAGCAGTGAGTCTGGCAACTCCTACAATGAGCAGTTCTTC.

The CDR3 loop is CASSLDPAGDTGELFF. CDR3 nucleotides: TGCGCCAGCAGCTTGGACCCAGCGGGGGACACCGGGGAGCTGTTTTTT. The V call is TRBV5-1, the J call TRBJ2-2; 8 bases fit TRBD2. Per germline, CDR1 SGHRS and CDR2 YFSETQ. CDR3 length equals 16 residues. J gave up 3 bases and V 0 bases, and 4 bases lay outside the gene matches.

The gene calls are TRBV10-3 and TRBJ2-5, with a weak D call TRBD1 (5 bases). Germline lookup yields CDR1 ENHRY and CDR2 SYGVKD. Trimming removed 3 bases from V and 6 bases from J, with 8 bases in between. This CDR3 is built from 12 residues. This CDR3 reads CAISDRVQTQYF. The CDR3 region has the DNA TGTGCCATCAGTGACAGGGTTCAGACCCAGTACTTC.